This T cell receptor beta chain was sequenced during a study of T cells in Graves' hyperthyroidism and ophthalmopathy. Germline loops: CDR1 SGDLS, CDR2 YYNGEE. The CDR3 covers 15 residues. Amplified TCR beta CDR3 regions derived from RNA transcripts. First-round RT-PCR targeting the TCR CDR3 was performed with the HTBI primer set. TCRdb re-called the multiplex PCR reads through MiXCR, storing one row per CDR3 protein. The repertoire holds 600,000 or so distinct CDR3 sequences, under 60% seen once, with 8% to 8.5% in the top ten. Exclusions: uncontrolled infection, other autoimmune disease, pregnancy, lactation. Comment on this clonotype: What it recognizes is unknown. One junction end does not reproduce the germline sequence, and a read error may be involved.

General study results and limits: Blood shared most expanded thyroid clonotypes above 0.001.

This chain joins TRBV9 and TRBJ1-1; D unresolved. The sample comprised peripheral blood or thyroid tissue (not recorded which). This clonotype originated in a woman younger than 35 with Graves' hyperthyroidism. In DNA form, the CDR3 reads TGTGTCAGCAGCGTAGAACCAGTGATGAACACTGAAGCTTTCTTT. Translating gives CVSSVEPVMNTEAFF.